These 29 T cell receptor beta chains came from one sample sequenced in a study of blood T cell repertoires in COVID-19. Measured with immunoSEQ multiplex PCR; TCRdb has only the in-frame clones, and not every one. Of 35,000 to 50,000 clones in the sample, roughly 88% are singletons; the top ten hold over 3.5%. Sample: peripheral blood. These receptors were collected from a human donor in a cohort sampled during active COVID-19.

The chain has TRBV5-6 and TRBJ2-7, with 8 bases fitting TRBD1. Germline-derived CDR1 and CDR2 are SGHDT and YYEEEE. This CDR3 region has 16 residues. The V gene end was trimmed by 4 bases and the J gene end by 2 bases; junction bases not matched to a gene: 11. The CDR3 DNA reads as TGTGCCAGCAGCCTTGGGTCAGGACAGGGAACCTACGAGCAGTACTTC. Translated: CASSLGSGQGTYEQYF.

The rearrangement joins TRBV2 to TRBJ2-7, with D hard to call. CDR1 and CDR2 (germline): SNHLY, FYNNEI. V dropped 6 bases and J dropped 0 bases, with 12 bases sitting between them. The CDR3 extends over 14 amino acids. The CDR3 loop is CASSSRDISYEQYF. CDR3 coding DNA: TGTGCCAGCAGCTCCCGCGACATCTCCTACGAGCAGTACTTC.

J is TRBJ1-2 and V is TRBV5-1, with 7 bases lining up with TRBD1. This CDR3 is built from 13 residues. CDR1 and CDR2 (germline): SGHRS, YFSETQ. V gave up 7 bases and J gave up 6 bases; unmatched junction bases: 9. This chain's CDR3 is CASVEQGSDGYTF. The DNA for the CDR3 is TGCGCCAGCGTCGAACAGGGGAGTGATGGCTACACCTTC.

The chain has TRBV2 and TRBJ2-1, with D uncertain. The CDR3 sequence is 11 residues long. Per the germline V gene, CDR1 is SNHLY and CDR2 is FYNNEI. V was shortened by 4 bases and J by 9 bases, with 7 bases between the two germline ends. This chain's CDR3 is CASSVTGEQFF. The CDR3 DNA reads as TGTGCCAGCAGTGTTACTGGTGAGCAGTTCTTC.

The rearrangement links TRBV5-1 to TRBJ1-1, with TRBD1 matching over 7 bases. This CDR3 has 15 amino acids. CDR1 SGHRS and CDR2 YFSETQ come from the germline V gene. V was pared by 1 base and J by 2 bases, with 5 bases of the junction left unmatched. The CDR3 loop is CASSLQRQGNTEAFF. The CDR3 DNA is TGCGCCAGCAGCTTGCAGCGACAGGGAAACACTGAAGCTTTCTTT.

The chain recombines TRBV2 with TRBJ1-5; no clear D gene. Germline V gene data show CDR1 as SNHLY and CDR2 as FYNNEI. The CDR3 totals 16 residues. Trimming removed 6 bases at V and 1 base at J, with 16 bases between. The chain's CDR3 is CASSERRIGSNQPQHF. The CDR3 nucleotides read TGTGCCAGCAGCGAAAGGAGGATTGGGAGCAATCAGCCCCAGCATTTT.

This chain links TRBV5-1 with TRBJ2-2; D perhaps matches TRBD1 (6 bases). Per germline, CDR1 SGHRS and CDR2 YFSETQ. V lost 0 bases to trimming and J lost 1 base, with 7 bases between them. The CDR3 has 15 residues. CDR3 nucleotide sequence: TGCGCCAGCAGCTTGGGACAGGAGAACACCGGGGAGCTGTTTTTT. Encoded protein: CASSLGQENTGELFF.

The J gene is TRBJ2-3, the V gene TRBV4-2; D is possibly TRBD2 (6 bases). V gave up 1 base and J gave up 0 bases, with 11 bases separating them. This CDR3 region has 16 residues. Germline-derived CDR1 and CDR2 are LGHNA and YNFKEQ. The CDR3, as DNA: TGTGCCAGCAGCCAAGGGCTCGGAGGGAGCACAGATACGCAGTATTTT. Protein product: CASSQGLGGSTDTQYF.

CDR3 bases: TGTGCCAGCAGTGGGGGACAGGGGTTGAGAGGTTCACCCCTCCACTTT. This codes for CASSGGQGLRGSPLHF. This chain joins TRBV6-1 and TRBJ1-6, with TRBD1 identical over 10 bases. Germline loops: CDR1 MNHNS, CDR2 SASEGT. V was pared by 4 bases and J by 9 bases, with 9 bases of the junction left unmatched. This CDR3 has 16 residues.

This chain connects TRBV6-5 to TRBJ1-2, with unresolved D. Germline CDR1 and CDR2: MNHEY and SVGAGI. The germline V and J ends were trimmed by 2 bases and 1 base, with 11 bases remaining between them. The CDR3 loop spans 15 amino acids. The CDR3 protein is CASSYDSESNYGYTF. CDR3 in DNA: TGTGCCAGCAGTTACGACTCAGAAAGTAACTATGGCTACACCTTC.

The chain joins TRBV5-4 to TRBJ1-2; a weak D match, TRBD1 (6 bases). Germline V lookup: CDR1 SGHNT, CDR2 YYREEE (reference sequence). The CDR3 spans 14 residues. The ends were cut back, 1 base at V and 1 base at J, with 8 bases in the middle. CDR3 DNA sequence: TGTGCCAGCAGCTTGTGGACAGTTAACTATGGCTACACCTTC. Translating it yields CASSLWTVNYGYTF.

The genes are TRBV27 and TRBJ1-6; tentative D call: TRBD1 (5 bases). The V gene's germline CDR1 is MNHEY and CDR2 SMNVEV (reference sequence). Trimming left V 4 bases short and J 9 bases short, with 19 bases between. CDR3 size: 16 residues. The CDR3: CASSSVGAGRSSPLHF. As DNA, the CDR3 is TGTGCCAGCAGTTCTGTTGGGGCAGGACGAAGTTCACCCCTCCACTTT.

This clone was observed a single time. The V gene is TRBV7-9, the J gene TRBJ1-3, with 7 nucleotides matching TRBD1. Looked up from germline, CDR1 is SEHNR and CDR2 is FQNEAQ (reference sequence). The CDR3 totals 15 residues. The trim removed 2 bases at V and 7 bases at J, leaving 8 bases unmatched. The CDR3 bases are TGTGCCAGCAGCTTAAACAGGGGCGGAGGTAACACCATATATTTT. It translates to CASSLNRGGGNTIYF.

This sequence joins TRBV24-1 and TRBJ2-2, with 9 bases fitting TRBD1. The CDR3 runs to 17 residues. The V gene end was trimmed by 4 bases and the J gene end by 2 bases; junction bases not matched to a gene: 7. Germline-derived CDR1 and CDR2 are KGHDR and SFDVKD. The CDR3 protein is CATSELQGAHNTGELFF. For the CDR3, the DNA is TGTGCCACCAGTGAACTACAGGGGGCACATAACACCGGGGAGCTGTTTTTT.

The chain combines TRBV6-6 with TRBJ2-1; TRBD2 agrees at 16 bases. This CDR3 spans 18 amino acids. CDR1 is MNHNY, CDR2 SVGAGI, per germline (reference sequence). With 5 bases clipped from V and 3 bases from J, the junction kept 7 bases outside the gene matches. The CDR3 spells CASSPGTSGRAYYNEQFF. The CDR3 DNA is TGTGCCAGCAGTCCCGGGACTAGCGGGAGGGCCTACTACAATGAGCAGTTCTTC.

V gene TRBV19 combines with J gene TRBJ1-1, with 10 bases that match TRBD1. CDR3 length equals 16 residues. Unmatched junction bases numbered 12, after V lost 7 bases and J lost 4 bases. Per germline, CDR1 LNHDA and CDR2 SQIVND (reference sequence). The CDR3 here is CASTTTDRGLVTEAFF. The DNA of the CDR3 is TGTGCCAGTACCACCACAGACAGGGGGCTTGTCACTGAAGCTTTCTTT. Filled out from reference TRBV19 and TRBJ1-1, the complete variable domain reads DGGITQSPKYLFRKEGQNVTLSCEQNLNHDAMYWYRQDPGQGLRLIYYSQIVNDFQKGDIAEGYSVSREKKESFPLTVTSAQKNPTAFYLCASTTTDRGLVTEAFFGQGTRLTVV.

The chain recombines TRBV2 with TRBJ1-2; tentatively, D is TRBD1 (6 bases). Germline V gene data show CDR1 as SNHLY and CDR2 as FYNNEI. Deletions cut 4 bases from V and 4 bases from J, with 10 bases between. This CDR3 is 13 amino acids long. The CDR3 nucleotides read TGTGCCAGCAGTGGCGAAGGGGGCTATGGCTACACCTTC. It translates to CASSGEGGYGYTF.

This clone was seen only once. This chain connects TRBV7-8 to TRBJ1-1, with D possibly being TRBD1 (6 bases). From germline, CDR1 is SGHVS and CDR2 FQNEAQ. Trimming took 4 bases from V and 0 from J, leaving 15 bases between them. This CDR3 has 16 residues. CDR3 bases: TGTGCCAGCAGCTCCACAGGGATGGGCATGAACACTGAAGCTTTCTTT. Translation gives CASSSTGMGMNTEAFF.

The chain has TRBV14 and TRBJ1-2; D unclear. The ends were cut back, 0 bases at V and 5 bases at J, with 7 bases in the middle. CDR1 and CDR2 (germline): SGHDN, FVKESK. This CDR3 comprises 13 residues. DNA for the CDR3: TGTGCCAGCAGCCAAGATCATCCATATGGCTACACCTTC. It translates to CASSQDHPYGYTF.

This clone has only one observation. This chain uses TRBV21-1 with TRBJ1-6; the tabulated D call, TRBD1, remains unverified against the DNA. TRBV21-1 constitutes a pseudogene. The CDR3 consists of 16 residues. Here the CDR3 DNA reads TGTGCCAGCAGCAACGATGCAGGGGCGCCTGATTCACCCCTCCACTTT. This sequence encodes CASSNDAGAPDSPLHF.

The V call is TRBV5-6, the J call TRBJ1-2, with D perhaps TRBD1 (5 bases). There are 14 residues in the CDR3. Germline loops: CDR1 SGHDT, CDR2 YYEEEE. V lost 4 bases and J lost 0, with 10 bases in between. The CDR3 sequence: CASSIGQANYGYTF. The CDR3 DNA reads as TGTGCCAGCAGCATTGGACAAGCTAACTATGGCTACACCTTC.

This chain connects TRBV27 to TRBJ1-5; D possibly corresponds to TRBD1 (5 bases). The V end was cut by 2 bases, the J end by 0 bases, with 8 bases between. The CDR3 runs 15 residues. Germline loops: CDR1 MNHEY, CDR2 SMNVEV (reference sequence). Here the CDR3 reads CASSLRQGSNQPQHF. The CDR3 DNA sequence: TGTGCCAGCAGTTTACGGCAGGGTAGCAATCAGCCCCAGCATTTT.

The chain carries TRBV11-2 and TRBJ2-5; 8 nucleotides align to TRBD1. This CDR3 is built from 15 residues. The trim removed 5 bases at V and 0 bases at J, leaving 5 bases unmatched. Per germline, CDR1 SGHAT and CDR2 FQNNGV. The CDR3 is CASSETGGNQETQYF. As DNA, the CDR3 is TGTGCCAGCAGCGAAACAGGGGGGAACCAAGAGACCCAGTACTTC.

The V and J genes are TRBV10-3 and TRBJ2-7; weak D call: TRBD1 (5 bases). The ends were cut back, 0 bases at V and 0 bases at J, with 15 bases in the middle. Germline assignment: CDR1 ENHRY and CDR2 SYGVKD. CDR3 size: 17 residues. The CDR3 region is CAISESYLRQSSYEQYF. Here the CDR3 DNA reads TGTGCCATCAGTGAGTCCTATCTTCGACAGAGCTCCTACGAGCAGTACTTC.

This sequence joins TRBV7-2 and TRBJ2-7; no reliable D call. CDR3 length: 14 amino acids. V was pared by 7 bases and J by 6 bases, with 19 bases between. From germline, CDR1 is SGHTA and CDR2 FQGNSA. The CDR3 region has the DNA TGTGCCAGCACCAGCTCTATAAGTGGAGTCGAGCAGTACTTC. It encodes CASTSSISGVEQYF.

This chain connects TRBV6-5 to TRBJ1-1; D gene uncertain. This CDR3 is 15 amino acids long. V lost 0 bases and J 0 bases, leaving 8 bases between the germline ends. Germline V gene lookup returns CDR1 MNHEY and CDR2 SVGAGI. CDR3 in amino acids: CASSYSPRMNTEAFF. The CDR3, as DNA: TGTGCCAGCAGTTACTCGCCCAGGATGAACACTGAAGCTTTCTTT.

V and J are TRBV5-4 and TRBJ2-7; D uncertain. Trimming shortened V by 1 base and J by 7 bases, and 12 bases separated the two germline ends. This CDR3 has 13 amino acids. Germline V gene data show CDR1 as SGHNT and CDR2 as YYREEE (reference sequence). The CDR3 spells CASSLRLLGEQYF. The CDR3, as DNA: TGTGCCAGCAGCTTGAGACTCCTTGGAGAGCAGTACTTC.

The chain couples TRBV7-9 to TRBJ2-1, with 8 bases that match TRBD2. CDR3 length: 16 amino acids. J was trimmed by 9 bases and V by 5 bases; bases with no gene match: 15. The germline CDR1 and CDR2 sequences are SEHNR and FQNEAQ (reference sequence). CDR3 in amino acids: CASSPLGGASFGEQFF. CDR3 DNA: TGTGCCAGCAGCCCGCTCGGGGGGGCGAGTTTTGGTGAGCAGTTCTTC.

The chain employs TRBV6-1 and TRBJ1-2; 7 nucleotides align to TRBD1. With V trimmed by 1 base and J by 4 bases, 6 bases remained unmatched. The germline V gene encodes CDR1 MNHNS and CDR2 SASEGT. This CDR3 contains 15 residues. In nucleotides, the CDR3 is TGTGCCAGCAGTGAAGTCGTAGGGGGCGGCTATGGCTACACCTTC. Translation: CASSEVVGGGYGYTF.